These 11 T cell receptor beta chains share one sample of origin, sequenced in a study of PD-L1 blockade in urothelial cancer. Time point meaning: pretreatment peripheral blood. Generated by immunoSEQ multiplex PCR, the TCRdb table keeps only in-frame clones and is missing some. Among tens of thousands of clones listed, approximately 80% were seen once. This material consisted of PBMCs, taken around atezolizumab (anti-PD-L1) treatment. These receptors were collected from a man aged 70 or older with urothelial cancer.

This clone was picked up a small number of times. This chain joins TRBV5-6 and TRBJ2-1; 7 bases fit TRBD2. V trimming: 5 bases; J trimming: 10 bases; junction bases outside the gene matches: 12. This CDR3 has 14 amino acids. CDR1 and CDR2 from the germline V gene are SGHDT and YYEEEE. DNA of the CDR3: TGTGCCAGCAGACCTAGCGGCCCTATGGGAGAGCAGTTCTTC. This sequence encodes CASRPSGPMGEQFF.

The rearrangement uses TRBV2 and TRBJ1-2; D unresolved. The CDR3 has 11 residues. Germline CDR1 is SNHLY and CDR2 is FYNNEI. Trimming took off 3 bases at V and 7 bases at J, with 6 bases between the two ends. The CDR3 sequence: CASSELGGYTF. CDR3 sequence (DNA): TGTGCCAGCAGTGAGCTCGGTGGCTACACCTTC. Complete variable domain (other parts from reference TRBV2 and TRBJ1-2): EPEVTQTPSHQVTQMGQEVILRCVPISNHLYFYWYRQILGQKVEFLVSFYNNEISEKSEIFDDQFSVERPDGSNFTLKIRSTKLEDSAMYFCASSELGGYTFGSGTRLTVV.

This rearrangement joins TRBV6-1 to TRBJ1-5, with 8 nucleotides matching TRBD1. Unmatched junction bases numbered 8, after V lost 4 bases and J lost 6 bases. Germline V gene sequence: CDR1 MNHNS, CDR2 SASEGT. The CDR3 is 15 amino acids. The CDR3 region has the DNA TGTGCCAGCAGTGGCAGGCAGGGGGCGGGTCAGCCCCAGCATTTT. Its translation: CASSGRQGAGQPQHF.

This clone turned up a few times. This chain uses TRBV23-1 with TRBJ2-7, with TRBD1 matching over 7 bases. TRBV23-1 counts as an open reading frame of uncertain function. V trimming: 3 bases; J trimming: 2 bases; junction bases outside the gene matches: 16. The CDR3 is made up of 18 amino acids. CDR3 residues: CASSHLFPTGLGTYEQYF. CDR3 coding DNA: TGCGCCAGCAGTCACCTATTTCCGACAGGGCTGGGGACCTACGAGCAGTACTTC.

The chain joins TRBV6-1 to TRBJ1-5; D gene ambiguous. CDR3 size: 13 residues. Trimming took 8 bases from V and 0 from J, leaving 8 bases between them. Germline V gene data show CDR1 as MNHNS and CDR2 as SASEGT. The CDR3 here is CASGSGSNQPQHF. The CDR3 coding sequence is TGTGCCAGCGGAAGCGGTAGCAATCAGCCCCAGCATTTT.

This chain connects TRBV19 to TRBJ1-1; unclear D gene. CDR1 LNHDA and CDR2 SQIVND come from the germline V gene (reference sequence). V was trimmed by 8 bases and J by 10 bases, leaving 17 bases between them. The CDR3 totals 12 residues. The CDR3: CASSIPGFLAFF. CDR3 in DNA: TGTGCCAGTTCCATTCCGGGATTTCTAGCTTTCTTT. Filled out from reference TRBV19 and TRBJ1-1, the complete variable domain reads DGGITQSPKYLFRKEGQNVTLSCEQNLNHDAMYWYRQDPGQGLRLIYYSQIVNDFQKGDIAEGYSVSREKKESFPLTVTSAQKNPTAFYLCASSIPGFLAFFGQGTRLTVV.

The chain is built from TRBV2 and TRBJ1-2; 8 positions match TRBD1. This CDR3 has 14 amino acids. The trim removed 8 bases at V and 7 bases at J, leaving 12 bases unmatched. The germline gives CDR1 SNHLY, CDR2 FYNNEI. The CDR3 is CASHFQTGAGGYTF. DNA for the CDR3: TGTGCCAGCCACTTCCAGACAGGGGCCGGTGGCTACACCTTC.

The chain recombines TRBV2 with TRBJ2-3, with 9 nucleotides matching TRBD1. This CDR3 has 14 residues. Germline CDR1 and CDR2: SNHLY and FYNNEI. The J segment lost 5 bases and the V segment lost 4 bases, leaving 4 bases of the junction unmatched. This CDR3 is CASSGQGVKDTQYF. The CDR3 nucleotides read TGTGCCAGCAGTGGACAGGGGGTTAAAGATACGCAGTATTTT. The full variable domain, in which reference TRBV2 and TRBJ2-3 provide the parts outside the CDR3, is EPEVTQTPSHQVTQMGQEVILRCVPISNHLYFYWYRQILGQKVEFLVSFYNNEISEKSEIFDDQFSVERPDGSNFTLKIRSTKLEDSAMYFCASSGQGVKDTQYFGPGTRLTVL.

The chain recombines TRBV6-5 with TRBJ2-7; 8 bases line up with TRBD2. V lost 4 bases and J lost 10; bases outside the gene matches: 12. Germline V CDR1 and CDR2: MNHEY, SVGAGI. This CDR3 spans 14 amino acids. The CDR3 region is CASSFSSGGVDQYF. In nucleotides, the CDR3 is TGTGCCAGCAGTTTCTCATCCGGGGGGGTGGACCAGTACTTC.

The V gene is TRBV5-1, the J gene TRBJ1-2; TRBD1 matches 7 bases. Germline values: CDR1 SGHRS, CDR2 YFSETQ. CDR3 length: 12 residues. Trimming cost V 4 bases and J 8 bases; bases outside gene matches: 5. The CDR3 DNA sequence: TGCGCCAGCAGCAAGACAGGGAGAGGCTACACCTTC. Its translation is CASSKTGRGYTF.

The chain joins TRBV5-1 to TRBJ2-1; D is possibly TRBD2 (6 bases). Germline V gives CDR1 SGHRS, CDR2 YFSETQ. Trimming pared 0 bases from V and 0 bases from J, leaving 22 bases between. The CDR3 covers 20 residues. CDR3 residues: CASSLGAGSWPSDSYNEQFF. CDR3 sequence (DNA): TGCGCCAGCAGCTTGGGGGCGGGCAGTTGGCCTAGCGACTCCTACAATGAGCAGTTCTTC.